Listed below are T cell receptor beta chains from one sample, sequenced in a study of blood T cell repertoires in COVID-19. Using immunoSEQ multiplex PCR, the repertoire was profiled, and TCRdb retains in-frame clones only, with some absent. The sample has 330,000 or so clones; approximately 88% are singletons. Sequencing was done on a sample of peripheral blood. These receptors originate from a man aged 30-40 years with COVID-19, enrolled during active disease. Each CDR3 is given with its conserved first and last residue. The D gene is left open where the match is weak. Expanded clones get a size class; other rows say once, few or many, or leave the size out.

D gene	V gene	J gene	clone size	CDR3 protein	CDR3 DNA
-	TRBV19	TRBJ2-1	-	CASSTNGRFYNEQFF	TGTGCCAGTAGTACTAACGGGAGATTCTACAATGAGCAGTTCTTC
-	TRBV7-9	TRBJ1-5	-	CASSFNRGSNQPQHF	TGTGCCAGCAGCTTTAATAGGGGGAGCAATCAGCCCCAGCATTTT
-	TRBV3-1/TRBV3-2	TRBJ2-1	-	CASSQEMYYNEQFF	TGTGCCAGCAGCCAAGAAATGTACTACAATGAGCAGTTCTTC
TRBD1	TRBV6-5	TRBJ2-7	-	CATLPYRTGGYEQYF	TGTGCCACCCTTCCCTATAGGACAGGGGGCTACGAGCAGTACTTC
-	TRBV5-1	TRBJ2-6	-	CASSSQTGANVLTF	TGCGCCAGCAGCTCGCAGACTGGGGCCAACGTCCTGACTTTC
TRBD2	TRBV19	TRBJ2-7	few	CASSSPSYAGGPYEQYF	TGTGCCAGTAGTAGCCCCTCGTACGCGGGAGGACCCTACGAGCAGTACTTC
-	TRBV18	TRBJ2-7	-	CASSPLSGNYEQYF	TGTGCCAGCTCACCACTGTCCGGGAACTACGAGCAGTACTTC
TRBD1	TRBV5-4	TRBJ2-6	-	CASSLLGTGDSGANVLTF	TGTGCCAGCAGCTTACTCGGGACAGGGGATTCTGGGGCCAACGTCCTGACTTTC
TRBD1	TRBV6-2/TRBV6-3	TRBJ2-3	-	CASSYGTGTGHTDTQYF	TGTGCCAGCAGTTACGGGACCGGGACAGGACACACAGATACGCAGTATTTT
TRBD1	TRBV6-2/TRBV6-3	TRBJ2-6	-	CASSLGTGNVLTF	TGTGCCAGCAGCCTCGGGACAGGCAACGTCCTGACTTTC
TRBD2	TRBV4-2	TRBJ2-1	-	CASSHPVGAGRNEQFF	TGTGCCAGCAGCCACCCCGTAGGAGCGGGACGTAATGAGCAGTTCTTC
-	TRBV15	TRBJ2-1	-	CATSISGNEQFF	TGTGCCACCAGTATTAGCGGCAATGAGCAGTTCTTC
TRBD1	TRBV29-1	TRBJ1-5	-	CSVGTGSQPQHF	TGCAGCGTAGGGACAGGGAGCCAGCCCCAGCATTTT
TRBD1	TRBV20-1	TRBJ1-1	once	CSASYRGDMNTEAFF	TGCAGTGCTAGTTACAGGGGGGACATGAACACTGAAGCTTTCTTT
TRBD2	TRBV9	TRBJ2-1	-	CASSVGLAGGPHNEQFF	TGTGCCAGCAGCGTAGGGCTAGCGGGAGGGCCCCACAATGAGCAGTTCTTC
-	TRBV6-1	TRBJ1-5	-	CASSEKGRESGQPQHF	TGTGCCAGCAGTGAAAAGGGCCGGGAAAGCGGGCAGCCCCAGCATTTT
-	TRBV6-6	TRBJ2-1	few	CASSPTRGIIAYNEQFF	TGTGCCAGCAGTCCTACTCGGGGTATTATCGCCTACAATGAGCAGTTCTTC
-	TRBV6-5	TRBJ1-5	-	CASSSAGVDGNQPQHF	TGTGCCAGCAGTTCCGCGGGGGTGGACGGCAATCAGCCCCAGCATTTT
-	TRBV2	TRBJ1-1	once	CASSDEGRSTEAFF	TGTGCCAGCAGTGATGAGGGGAGGTCCACTGAAGCTTTCTTT
-	TRBV15	TRBJ2-7	many	CATSRGRQTYEQYF	TGTGCCACCAGCAGGGGCCGACAGACCTACGAGCAGTACTTC
TRBD1	TRBV28	TRBJ1-2	-	CASSLGRGRDYGYTF	TGTGCCAGCAGTTTAGGCAGGGGGCGCGACTATGGCTACACCTTC
TRBD2	TRBV18	TRBJ2-3	many	CASSPSPPGGSYTDTQYF	TGTGCCAGCTCACCTTCCCCCCCGGGCGGGAGTTACACAGATACGCAGTATTTT
-	TRBV7-3	TRBJ1-2	-	CASSLGSGGYTF	TGTGCCAGCAGCTTAGGGAGCGGGGGCTACACCTTC
TRBD2	TRBV5-1	TRBJ2-3	-	CASTTSGRTDTQYF	TGCGCCAGCACCACTAGCGGGAGGACAGATACGCAGTATTTT
-	TRBV14	TRBJ2-7	once	CASSQGGYEQYF	TGTGCCAGCAGCCAAGGAGGGTACGAGCAGTACTTC
TRBD2	TRBV6-2/TRBV6-3	TRBJ2-7	-	CASSSFTSGGSEQYF	TGTGCCAGCAGTTCCTTCACTAGCGGGGGGTCCGAGCAGTACTTC
-	TRBV5-1	TRBJ2-7	-	CASSLAGGSGIWNEQYF	TGCGCCAGCAGCTTGGCCGGGGGATCAGGGATTTGGAACGAGCAGTACTTC
TRBD2	TRBV11-3	TRBJ2-7	-	CASSLRGGTSYEQYF	TGTGCCAGCAGCTTACGGGGAGGGACCTCCTACGAGCAGTACTTC
TRBD1	TRBV7-3	TRBJ1-2	-	CASSRTGDYGYTF	TGTGCCAGCAGCAGGACAGGGGACTATGGCTACACCTTC
TRBD1	TRBV29-1	TRBJ1-2	-	CSGEGGSDYGYTF	TGCAGCGGGGAAGGGGGCTCAGACTATGGCTACACCTTC
-	TRBV7-9	TRBJ2-1	-	CASSTRTDRSYNEQFF	TGTGCCAGCAGCACCCGGACAGACCGCTCCTACAATGAGCAGTTCTTC
-	TRBV7-9	TRBJ1-5	few	CASSQMNQPQHF	TGTGCCAGCAGCCAGATGAATCAGCCCCAGCATTTT
TRBD1	TRBV27	TRBJ1-6	few	CASSLSQGDSPLHF	TGTGCCAGCAGTTTAAGCCAGGGGGATTCACCCCTCCACTTT
-	TRBV7-2	TRBJ1-2	-	CASSSHRGGGKDGYTF	TGTGCCAGCAGCTCCCATCGGGGAGGGGGAAAGGATGGCTACACCTTC
-	TRBV27	TRBJ2-7	-	CASSLSSAQISYEQYF	TGTGCCAGCAGTTTATCCAGCGCTCAAATCTCCTACGAGCAGTACTTC
TRBD1	TRBV2	TRBJ2-3	-	CASTPGQGIDTQYF	TGTGCCAGTACTCCGGGACAGGGGATAGATACGCAGTATTTT
-	TRBV2	TRBJ1-5	-	CASRIDLDWQPQHF	TGTGCCAGCAGGATCGACCTTGACTGGCAGCCCCAGCATTTT
-	TRBV28	TRBJ2-3	-	CASSLLSGADTQYF	TGTGCCAGCAGTTTACTATCTGGAGCAGATACGCAGTATTTT
-	TRBV7-9	TRBJ2-3	-	CASSPREWTDTQYF	TGTGCCAGCAGCCCACGAGAATGGACAGATACGCAGTATTTT
TRBD1	TRBV12-3/TRBV12-4	TRBJ1-2	-	CASSIDRGGYTF	TGTGCCAGCAGTATCGACAGGGGTGGCTACACCTTC
-	TRBV19	TRBJ1-5	-	CASSMASGIQPQHF	TGTGCCAGTAGTATGGCGTCGGGGATTCAGCCCCAGCATTTT
-	TRBV10-3	TRBJ1-5	-	CAISDGGYQPQHF	TGTGCCATCAGTGATGGGGGCTATCAGCCCCAGCATTTT